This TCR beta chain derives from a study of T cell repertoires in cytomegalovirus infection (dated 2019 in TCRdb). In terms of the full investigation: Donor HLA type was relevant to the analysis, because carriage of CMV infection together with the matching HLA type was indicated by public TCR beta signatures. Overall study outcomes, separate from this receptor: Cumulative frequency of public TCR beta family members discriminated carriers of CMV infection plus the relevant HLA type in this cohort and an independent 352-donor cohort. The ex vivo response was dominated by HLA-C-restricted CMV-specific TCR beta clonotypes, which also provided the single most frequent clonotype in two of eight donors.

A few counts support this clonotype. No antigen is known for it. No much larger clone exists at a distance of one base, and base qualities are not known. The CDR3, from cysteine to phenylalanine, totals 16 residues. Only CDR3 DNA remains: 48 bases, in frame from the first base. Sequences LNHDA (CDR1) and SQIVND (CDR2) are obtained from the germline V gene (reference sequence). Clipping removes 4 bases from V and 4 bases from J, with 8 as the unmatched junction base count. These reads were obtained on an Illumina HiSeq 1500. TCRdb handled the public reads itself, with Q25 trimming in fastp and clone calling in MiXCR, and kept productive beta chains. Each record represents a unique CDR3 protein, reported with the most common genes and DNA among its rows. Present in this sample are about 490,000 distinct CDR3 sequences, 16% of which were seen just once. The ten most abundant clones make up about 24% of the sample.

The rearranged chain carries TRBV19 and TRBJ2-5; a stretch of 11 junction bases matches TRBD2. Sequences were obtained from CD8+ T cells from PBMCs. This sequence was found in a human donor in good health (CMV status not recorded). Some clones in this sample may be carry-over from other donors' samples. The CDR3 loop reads CASSTRSGGAAETQYF. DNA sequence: TGTGCCAGTAGTACACGTAGCGGGGGGGCGGCAGAGACCCAGTACTTC.